One sample yielded the 20 T cell receptor beta chains listed below, sequenced in a study of blood T cell repertoires in COVID-19. Measured with immunoSEQ multiplex PCR; TCRdb has only the in-frame clones, and not every one. The table has around 100,000 clones, approximately 79% seen once. The sequenced sample consisted of peripheral blood. The receptor set was obtained from a man in his 70s with active or convalescent COVID-19.

CDR3 in DNA: TGTGCCAGCAGTCGGCCGGGTTCATCCTACGAGCAGTACTTC. Residues: CASSRPGSSYEQYF. The rearrangement links TRBV6-5 to TRBJ2-7; D not certain. The CDR3 sequence is 14 residues long. CDR1 is MNHEY and CDR2 is SVGAGI in the germline V gene. Trimming shortened V by 5 bases and J by 1 base, and 12 bases separated the two germline ends.

This chain connects TRBV24-1 to TRBJ1-2; D is undetermined. V lost 4 bases and J 5 bases, leaving 16 bases between the germline ends. This CDR3 region has 15 residues. The germline V gene encodes CDR1 KGHDR and CDR2 SFDVKD. The CDR3, as DNA: TGTGCCACCAGTGAGCGCCCCAGGCTCCAATATGGCTACACCTTC. It specifies CATSERPRLQYGYTF.

This chain connects TRBV27 to TRBJ1-2; perhaps TRBD1 as D (5 bases). V was clipped by 5 bases and J by 4 bases, with 20 bases between them. Germline values: CDR1 MNHEY, CDR2 SMNVEV (reference sequence). The CDR3 runs to 16 residues. The CDR3 coding sequence is TGTGCCAGCAGTAGAAAACCGACAGTATCCCCCTATGGCTACACCTTC. Translation gives CASSRKPTVSPYGYTF.

V and J are TRBV7-3 and TRBJ1-1; D unresolved. Germline V gives CDR1 SGHTA, CDR2 FQGTGA. CDR3 length: 12 amino acids. Deletions cut 2 bases from V and 8 bases from J, with 9 bases between. CDR3 in amino acids: CASSLPEQEAFF. CDR3 DNA sequence: TGTGCCAGCAGCTTACCAGAACAAGAAGCTTTCTTT.

The CDR3 protein is CSVEDLRDRGFSGANVLTF. CDR3 coding DNA: TGCAGCGTTGAAGATCTTAGGGACAGAGGTTTCTCTGGGGCCAACGTCCTGACTTTC. The chain combines TRBV29-1 with TRBJ2-6, with 7 nucleotides matching TRBD1. The germline V gene encodes CDR1 SQVTM and CDR2 ANQGSEA. This CDR3 contains 19 residues. Trimming at V came to 0 bases and at J to 0 bases, leaving 11 bases not matched to a gene.

The V and J genes are TRBV19 and TRBJ1-6; 7 positions match TRBD1. J lost 10 bases, V lost 7 bases, and 10 bases had no gene match. This CDR3 is built from 14 residues. Germline assignment: CDR1 LNHDA and CDR2 SQIVND (reference sequence). The CDR3 protein is CASMNRGEESPLHF. The CDR3 bases are TGTGCCAGTATGAACAGGGGAGAAGAGTCACCCCTCCACTTT.

The chain is built from TRBV7-2 and TRBJ2-3; no clear D gene. V lost 0 bases and J lost 2, with 3 bases in between. The length of the CDR3 is 13 residues. Per the germline V gene, CDR1 is SGHTA and CDR2 is FQGNSA. The CDR3 nucleotides read TGTGCCAGCAGCTTAGCTAACACAGATACGCAGTATTTT. It yields the protein CASSLANTDTQYF.

The sample holds a few counts of this clone. V and J are TRBV30 and TRBJ2-7; 7 bases match TRBD2. Trimming took 0 bases from V and 1 from J; bases not matched to a gene: 6. This CDR3 is built from 15 residues. Germline V gene lookup returns CDR1 GTSNPN and CDR2 SVGIG (reference sequence). CDR3 sequence (DNA): TGTGCCTGGAGTGTACGGGCTAGCGGATCCTACGAGCAGTACTTC. Translated, it gives CAWSVRASGSYEQYF.

The chain combines TRBV10-3 with TRBJ1-5; no reliable D call. CDR3 size: 14 residues. CDR1 and CDR2 (germline): ENHRY, SYGVKD. V lost 6 bases and J lost 2, with 11 bases in between. CDR3 loop: CAIRGATGNQPQHF. CDR3 in DNA: TGTGCCATCAGGGGAGCCACGGGCAATCAGCCCCAGCATTTT.

This rearrangement joins TRBV7-9 to TRBJ1-1; TRBD1 aligns across 8 bases. This CDR3 is 14 amino acids long. V lost 2 bases and J lost 4; bases outside the gene matches: 3. CDR1 SEHNR and CDR2 FQNEAQ come from the germline V gene (reference sequence). CDR3 sequence: CASSLQGATTEAFF. CDR3 DNA sequence: TGTGCCAGCAGCTTACAGGGGGCGACCACTGAAGCTTTCTTT.

This clone has only one observation. V and J are TRBV7-2 and TRBJ1-2; TRBD1 aligns across 8 bases. The germline gives CDR1 SGHTA, CDR2 FQGNSA. After removal of 4 bases from V and 4 bases from J, the junction contained 8 bases not matched to a gene. The CDR3 consists of 15 residues. The DNA for the CDR3 is TGTGCCAGCAGCTCCCGGACAGGGTCTAGCTATGGCTACACCTTC. The encoded protein is CASSSRTGSSYGYTF.

The gene calls are TRBV30 and TRBJ1-1; the D gene is possibly TRBD1 (6 bases). V was pared by 2 bases and J by 2 bases, with 9 bases between. CDR1 and CDR2 (germline): GTSNPN, SVGIG (reference sequence). The CDR3 is 13 residues long. The CDR3 DNA reads TGTGCCTGGAGTCAGGGGCCTAACACTGAAGCTTTCTTT. Its protein product is CAWSQGPNTEAFF.

The chain carries TRBV6-6 and TRBJ2-7; 9 positions match TRBD1. This CDR3 is built from 15 residues. The V segment lost 6 bases and the J segment 1 base; nucleotides outside the gene matches: 7. Per the germline V gene, CDR1 is MNHNY and CDR2 is SVGAGI (reference sequence). In DNA form, the CDR3 reads TGTGCCAGCAGGCCGACAGGGGGATTATCCTACGAGCAGTACTTC. It is translated as CASRPTGGLSYEQYF.

The chain employs TRBV6-5 and TRBJ1-1, with D unresolved. This CDR3 is built from 11 residues. V shed 7 bases and J shed 1 base, with 4 bases lying between them. Germline CDR1 reads MNHEY; CDR2 reads SVGAGI. CDR3 loop: CASIQNTEAFF. The DNA of the CDR3 is TGTGCCAGCATTCAGAACACTGAAGCTTTCTTT.

The chain carries TRBV19 and TRBJ1-5; tentative D call: TRBD1 (6 bases). Between the trimmed V and J ends, which lost 3 bases and 4 bases, there was a span of 13 bases. Germline CDR1 and CDR2: LNHDA and SQIVND (reference sequence). The CDR3 consists of 15 residues. In nucleotides, the CDR3 is TGTGCCAGTAGTATGGGGGGGCCCGCAAATCAGCCCCAGCATTTT. It specifies CASSMGGPANQPQHF.

This chain joins TRBV6-5 and TRBJ2-7; maybe TRBD2 (6 bases). This CDR3 is built from 15 residues. Germline V gene sequence: CDR1 MNHEY, CDR2 SVGAGI. Trimming shortened V by 0 bases and J by 0 bases, and 9 bases separated the two germline ends. For the CDR3, the DNA is TGTGCCAGCAGTTACTCAGGCGGGGACTCCTACGAGCAGTACTTC. Protein sequence: CASSYSGGDSYEQYF.

The J gene is TRBJ1-3, the V gene TRBV27, with D possibly being TRBD1 (6 bases). With 8 bases removed from V and 0 bases from J, the gap between germline ends came to 11 bases. There are 14 residues in the CDR3. The germline gives CDR1 MNHEY, CDR2 SMNVEV (reference sequence). CDR3 DNA: TGTGCCAGCCCGGGGGGCGGCTCTGGAAACACCATATATTTT. This sequence encodes CASPGGGSGNTIYF.

There are a few counts of this clone. The chain carries TRBV19 and TRBJ1-5; D is unclear. CDR1 LNHDA and CDR2 SQIVND come from the germline V gene (reference sequence). This CDR3 comprises 12 residues. V dropped 3 bases and J dropped 4 bases, with 4 bases sitting between them. In DNA form, the CDR3 reads TGTGCCAGTAGTATCGGGAATCAGCCCCAGCATTTT. The encoded protein is CASSIGNQPQHF. Filled out from reference TRBV19 and TRBJ1-5, the complete variable domain reads DGGITQSPKYLFRKEGQNVTLSCEQNLNHDAMYWYRQDPGQGLRLIYYSQIVNDFQKGDIAEGYSVSREKKESFPLTVTSAQKNPTAFYLCASSIGNQPQHFGDGTRLSIL.

This clone was recorded only once. V is TRBV4-1 and J is TRBJ2-3, with TRBD2 identical over 10 bases. With V trimmed by 0 bases and J by 3 bases, 6 bases remained unmatched. CDR3 length equals 17 residues. From germline, CDR1 is MGHRA and CDR2 YSYEKL. CDR3 in amino acids: CASSQDRTSGVTDTQYF. The CDR3 DNA reads as TGCGCCAGCAGCCAAGACCGGACTAGCGGTGTAACAGATACGCAGTATTTT.

The chain recombines TRBV19 with TRBJ1-3; D is possibly TRBD1 (6 bases). Germline CDR1 and CDR2: LNHDA and SQIVND (reference sequence). The germline V and J ends were trimmed by 6 bases and 0 bases, with 15 bases remaining between them. CDR3 length: 16 amino acids. CDR3 coding DNA: TGTGCCAGTAGACCCCACCGGGACAACTCTGGAAACACCATATATTTT. Translation: CASRPHRDNSGNTIYF. Drawing the rest from reference TRBV19 and TRBJ1-3, the complete variable domain is DGGITQSPKYLFRKEGQNVTLSCEQNLNHDAMYWYRQDPGQGLRLIYYSQIVNDFQKGDIAEGYSVSREKKESFPLTVTSAQKNPTAFYLCASRPHRDNSGNTIYFGEGSWLTVV.